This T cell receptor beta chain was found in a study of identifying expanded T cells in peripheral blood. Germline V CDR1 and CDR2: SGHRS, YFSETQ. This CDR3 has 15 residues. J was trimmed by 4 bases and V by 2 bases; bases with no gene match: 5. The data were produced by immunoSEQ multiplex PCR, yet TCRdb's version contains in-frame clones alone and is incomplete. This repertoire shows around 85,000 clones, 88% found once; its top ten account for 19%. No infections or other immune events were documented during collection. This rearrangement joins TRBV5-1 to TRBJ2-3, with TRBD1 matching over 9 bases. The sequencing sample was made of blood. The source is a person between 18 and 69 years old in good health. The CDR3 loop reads CASSFAGQGADTQYF. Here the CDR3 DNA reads TGCGCCAGCAGCTTCGCGGGACAGGGCGCAGATACGCAGTATTTT.